This T cell receptor (beta chain) was identified during a study of cytomegalovirus exposure and HLA in healthy donors (dated by TCRdb to 2017 to 2019). Regarding the research as a whole: An earlier analysis of several hundred of the donors reported 276 Gb of sequence data and some 120 million unique TCR beta sequences from about 200 million T cells. In the later analysis, no new phenotypic data were used to find candidate immune exposures; instead, reliance was placed on TCR beta sequences and their occurrence across donors. A later analysis re-examined previously published TCR beta repertoires from more than 650 donors and added high-resolution HLA genotyping to investigate patterns of TCR occurrence. Donor age, sex, ethnicity and CMV serostatus were collected together with the repertoire data. HLA typing included class I and class II loci at four-digit resolution. The study aimed to test whether cataloging public T cell receptors could reveal signatures of past pathogen exposure. The number of typed donors differed by locus: about 620-630 for A, B, C, DRB1 and DQB1; 522 for DQA1; about 600 for DPA1; and 400 to 480 for DPB1. Because of strong linkage in the cohort, five DR-DQ haplotypes were treated as single units for association and clustering. The study profiled the T cell repertoires of under 700 subjects by immunosequencing and related them to cytomegalovirus serostatus. Roughly 300 gigabases of sequencing data and tens of millions of unique TCR sequences were included in an early release covering several hundred HLA-typed donors. The study combined high-throughput TCR immunosequencing, statistical association of individual TCRs with disease status, and machine learning to predict cytomegalovirus infection status. Among the approximately 400 genotyped donors, 75% to 90% belonged to the genetic ancestry cluster associated with self-reported Caucasian donors. Along with the roughly 670-subject first cohort, a separate validation cohort of around 110 different subjects was used. Genome-wide SNP genotypes for about 60% of the roughly 700 donors were used in a later genetic analysis, which treated that subset as a discovery cohort. Across about 380 genotyped donors of the cohort, an average of roughly 200,000 unique TCR beta nucleotide sequences per donor were sequenced, and roughly a sixth of those sequences were non-productive. Every discovery cohort repertoire had been produced on one sequencing platform. In an earlier analysis of 587 of the donors, high-throughput TCR beta sequencing was used to judge whether each TCR beta V gene segment behaved as functional or pseudogenic. Results the study describes overall, beyond this receptor: Because counts were too low, about 15 rarely observed V segments, including chromosome 9 orphons, were left out of the earlier analysis of 500 to 650 of the donors. The 87-base-pair reads could not distinguish some IMGT-functional V segments, including TRBV6-2 and TRBV6-3, so those segments were excluded. It was suggested by the authors that the approach could potentially be generalized to other disease states and immunological phenotypes. An earlier analysis of around 500 of the donors showed that most TCR beta V segments appeared in productive rearrangements either about 87% or about 30% of the time, which broadly matched IMGT annotations. A later analysis associated 16,951 TCR beta sequences with specific HLA alleles at a false discovery rate of 0.05. A group of highly shared sequence variants was considered likely to be a technical artifact of the sequencing pipeline. According to a later analysis, TCR association rates differed among HLA loci, with DRB1 alleles showing the most associated TCRs and HLA-C alleles showing the fewest. Most TCR sequences were seen in very few donors, while some public TCRs were found in many individuals. According to a later analysis, parvovirus B19, influenza, CMV and Epstein-Barr virus appeared linked to several top co-occurrence clusters. Compared with equally common non-associated chains, HLA-associated TCR beta chains in a later analysis were more clonally expanded and had lower generation probabilities. For the cohort, immune exposure information was limited to CMV serostatus. In vitro tests confirmed that three of the cytomegalovirus-associated TCR beta chains recognize cytomegalovirus antigens. Because HLA typing was missing for some donors at each locus, association tests included only the typed subset. Compared with the 666-donor mean, donors in an Asian-associated ancestry cluster had fewer N-insertions in productive TCRs, according to a later genetic analysis. The study listed 164 TCR beta chains as associated with cytomegalovirus. Roughly uniform sequencing depth across donors was assumed in presence/absence analyses, although this assumption may not hold. Linkage disequilibrium might explain the correlated functional status among segregating V segments, but an unknown experimental factor could not be ruled out. Only TCR beta chains were sequenced in this cohort, and the absence of alpha or paired-chain data limited detectable features. A further reported finding was that TCR beta sequences accurately predicted the HLA-A and HLA-B alleles for most subjects in the first cohort. When HLA alleles, especially DR and DQ, strongly co-occurred, TCR associations were difficult to assign to individual alleles. Most CMV-associated TCR beta chains appeared to be HLA-restricted in a later analysis, and the HLA associations seemed to be driven largely by CMV exposure. V-gene and J-gene trimming of TCR beta chains was associated with a missense DCLRE1C variant in a later genetic analysis, and the association was replicated in an independent cohort. In both the original and validation cohorts, the classifier was reported to diagnose cytomegalovirus status with high specificity and sensitivity.

The CDR3 runs 15 residues from the cysteine to the phenylalanine. The only DNA kept is the CDR3, 45 bases in frame from the first base. Deletion took 5 bases off V and 1 base off J, with a span of 12 bases between the germline ends. As encoded in the germline V gene, CDR1 is SGHAT while CDR2 is FQNNGV. The cohort was made up of 500 to 850 healthy bone marrow donors. At the time of sampling, every cohort member was nominally healthy, though immune exposures that went unrecorded were likely present. The donor tested CMV seropositive, placing the donor among the roughly 300 seropositive members of the cohort. Each donor provided a peripheral blood sample, and peripheral blood mononuclear cells were used for TCR beta sequencing. Genomic DNA extraction from the blood cell samples was performed with the Qiagen DNeasy Blood Extraction Kit. As regards this clone: The antigen this receptor binds is unknown. Base qualities are not recorded, but no much larger clone differs from it by a single base.

Library prep was done by the immunoSEQ multiplex PCR assay. The multiplex PCR relied on a mix of 60 forward primers for TCR Vbeta segments and 13 reverse primers for TCR Jbeta segments. The CDR3 region of rearranged TCR beta genes was amplified from genomic DNA by a multiplex PCR assay. The amplified TCR beta libraries were sequenced on the Illumina HiSeq System as 87-base-pair reads. Per the original workflow: Across the 600 to 700 repertoires, a later analysis counted 60 million to 90 million unique TCR beta chains, around 10 million of which were shared by at least two donors. A nearest-neighbor algorithm error-corrected the raw reads and collapsed the reads into unique sequences, merging closely related sequences to remove PCR and sequencing errors. To assign V, D and J gene segments, CDR3 sequences were aligned to IMGT reference sequences. For a sequence to be retained, a match of at least six nucleotides to both a V gene segment and a J gene segment was required. Rearrangements were called productive when the CDR3 lacked stop codons and stayed in frame with V and J; all others were non-productive. CDR3 was defined according to IMGT convention as the region running from the second conserved V-encoded cysteine to the conserved J-encoded phenylalanine. In an earlier analysis of roughly 580 of the donors, sequences lacking an unambiguous match to a single V gene segment were excluded. An earlier analysis of almost 600 of the donors classified V segments as functional when productive rearrangements were above 56.7% and as segregating when the standard deviation between donors was above 5%. A statistical classification framework was built for diagnosing cytomegalovirus status from the catalog of TCR beta chain sequences. V and J gene assignment, in a later analysis, came from comparing TCR nucleotide sequences with IMGT/GENE-DB human TR gene sequences. Using the TCRdist pipeline, a later analysis assigned CDR3 sequences along with most-parsimonious VDJ recombination scenarios. In a later analysis, each TCR beta chain was defined by its CDR3 amino acid sequence together with its V-gene family, and reads lacking a unique V-gene family were excluded. In a later analysis, around 600 highly shared, low-generation-probability nucleotide sequences were removed to address suspected cross-contamination and a sequencing artifact. For each public chain, a later analysis derived a clonal expansion index from normalized ranks of inferred template counts within each repertoire. Generation probabilities in a later analysis came from a VDJ recombination model fitted to out-of-frame rearrangements, and those results were checked against IGoR. In a later analysis, TCR-TCR, TCR-HLA and TCR-CMV co-occurrence was scored with hypergeometric tests, and a repertoire-size bias correction was applied to TCR pairs. In a later analysis, false discovery rates were estimated by permuting HLA or CMV assignments 20 times. In a later analysis, co-occurring TCRs were grouped using DBSCAN, and TCRdist sequence similarity was added for clustering within HLA-allele-positive subsets. Repertoires with fewer than 30,000 or more than 120,000 public chains, plus five repertoires with anomalous nucleotide sharing, were excluded from co-occurrence clustering. The immuneACCESS repertoire file appears here via TCRdb, limited to in-frame rearrangements. These files lack a portion of the clones; in checked studies, under half of the deficit traces to unresolved V genes, and the cause of the others is not known. D and trimming come from the DNA, and the V and J calls and clone size come from that table. This sample comprises about 93,000 clones, 55% to 70% of them detected only once. The leading ten clones occupy over 5% of the sample.

The sequence joins TRBV11-2 to TRBJ2-1; D gene: possibly TRBD2, on 6 matching bases. The source is a boy aged 5 to 17 in good health and CMV-seropositive. Sequencing was done on a sample of PBMCs. The bases read TGTGCCAGCAGCCGGCGGGACGGTTCCTACAATGAGCAGTTCTTC. This gives the protein CASSRRDGSYNEQFF.